Listed here is a single TCR beta chain. What antigen it recognizes has not been identified. No base quality information exists; no much larger clone differs at one position. Explained via the paper, the time point label denotes: cells obtained before transplantation from donor or recipient. CD3+CD4+ and CD3+CD8+ populations were FACS-sorted from unstimulated pre-transplant donor and recipient cells taken from spleen or lymph nodes. The data were taken from a study of graft-versus-host responses after intestinal transplantation (dated by TCRdb to about 2021). In terms of the full investigation: The transplants that recipients got were multivisceral, liver-intestinal, or isolated intestinal. Anti-thymocyte globulin induction was given to all recipients, followed by maintenance tacrolimus and steroids for approximately 3 years. Bulk TCR-beta CDR3 sequencing was used to track graft-versus-host and host-versus-graft alloreactive T cell clones in the graft, circulation and bone marrow after intestinal transplantation. Alloreactive clones were identified by sequencing pre-transplant mixed lymphocyte reaction products and comparing them with unstimulated pre-transplant donor and recipient T cells. A cohort of 20 to 25 intestinal transplant recipients, including one retransplant, was enrolled, and a few patients lacking pretransplant specimens were excluded. A peak of at least 4% donor T cells among recipient peripheral blood mononuclear cells was the definition used for donor T cell macrochimerism. Samples from a few later patients were sequenced in-house on an Illumina MiSeq with MiXCR processing rather than by the commercial service.

From cysteine to phenylalanine, the CDR3 is 17 amino acids long. Of the read, only the CDR3 DNA is kept; its 51 bases are in frame from base 1. In the germline V gene, CDR1 corresponds to MGHRA and CDR2 to YSYEKL. Cut back by 2 bases and 0 bases, the V and J ends lie 15 bases apart. The method behind the library was the immunoSEQ multiplex PCR assay. For most patients, genomic DNA was isolated with the Qiagen DNeasy Blood and Tissue Kit and shipped frozen to Adaptive Biotechnologies for TCR sequencing. Adaptive Biotechnologies carried out high-throughput TCR-beta CDR3 sequencing of genomic DNA for most patients. Under the source paper's analysis protocol: Adaptive's ImmunoSEQ software supplied the TCR sequencing data for 15 to 20 patients, while MiXCR and VDJtools were used to process a few other patients. To correct CD4 versus CD8 sorting errors, sequences present in both subsets at a frequency ratio below 5:1 were removed. CDR3 nucleotide sequences shared between donor and recipient were removed because their origin could not be assigned. Alloreactive clones required at least 2-fold expansion over unstimulated cells and minimum CFSE-low frequency of 0.002% (template counts) or 0.001% (read counts). Mappable clones were those detected in sequenced pre-transplant spleen, lymph node, or MLR CFSE-low populations of the donor or recipient. The cumulative frequency of alloreactive clones was calculated as a percentage of all sequences, weighted by copy number. TCRdb retrieved this table from immuneACCESS and kept in-frame rearrangements only. Not all clones are present; in checked studies, unresolved V genes account for under half, and no reason is known for the remainder. V and J calls plus clone size are reproduced from that table; the DNA served to infer D and trimming. Within this sample are about 120,000 clones, with 75% to 95% of them counted one time only. Of the sample, about 0.18% is held by the ten largest clones.

Points the paper makes about the study in general: Early after transplant, peak levels of circulating GvH clones were associated with declines in HvG clones. GvH clones were detected in recipient bone marrow, and some appeared earlier in ileal mucosa or blood, consistent with an intestinal mucosal origin. High GvH to HvG T cell clonal ratios were observed in the allografts of patients with donor T cell macrochimerism. The conclusions were limited by the relatively low number and heterogeneity of the intestinal transplant patients.

The V and J segments used are TRBV4-1 and TRBJ2-3; 6 matching bases give a weak D call of TRBD2. This TCR was recovered from a human donor who received an intestinal transplant. Sequences were derived from unstimulated CD4+ T cells sorted from spleen or lymph node cells, sampled before intestinal transplant. The CDR3 amino acid sequence is: CASSQTLAVLSTDTQYF. The nucleotide sequence is TGCGCCAGCAGCCAAACATTAGCGGTTCTTAGCACAGATACGCAGTATTTT.